This TCR beta chain originates from a study of blood T cell repertoires in COVID-19. Study context: The analysed material was cDNA or gDNA that came from T cells, B-cell-depleted T cells, or PBMCs.

The Seattle site enrolled patients during active infection and followed them longitudinally. Germline loops: CDR1 LGHNA, CDR2 YNFKEQ. There are 16 residues in the CDR3. V shed 1 base, J shed 5 bases, and the junction held 9 bases outside the gene matches. The table came from immunoSEQ multiplex PCR; TCRdb's copy has only in-frame clones and leaves some out. Of 100,000 to 150,000 clones detected, around 80% appear once; the ten largest clones hold approximately 17%. This chain joins TRBV4-2 and TRBJ1-1, with 8 bases identical to TRBD1. Sequenced material: peripheral blood. The origin of this receptor is a man in his thirties or forties with COVID-19, enrolled during active disease. Here the CDR3 DNA reads TGTGCCAGCAGCCAAGGACAGGGGTTAGAGGGGACTGAAGCTTTCTTT. Translated: CASSQGQGLEGTEAFF.